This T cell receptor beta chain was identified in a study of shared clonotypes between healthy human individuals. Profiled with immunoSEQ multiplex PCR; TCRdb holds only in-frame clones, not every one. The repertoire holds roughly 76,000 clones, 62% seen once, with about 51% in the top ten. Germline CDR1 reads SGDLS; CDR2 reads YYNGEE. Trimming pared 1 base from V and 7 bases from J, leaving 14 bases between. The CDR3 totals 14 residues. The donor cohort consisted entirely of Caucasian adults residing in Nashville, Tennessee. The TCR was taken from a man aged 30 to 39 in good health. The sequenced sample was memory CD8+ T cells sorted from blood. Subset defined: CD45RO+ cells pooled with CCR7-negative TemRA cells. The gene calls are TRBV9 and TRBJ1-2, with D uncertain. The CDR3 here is CASSVSVAPGGYTF. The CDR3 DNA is TGTGCCAGCAGCGTATCCGTAGCGCCGGGTGGCTACACCTTC.